Below, 18 T cell receptor beta chains from the same sample are listed, as sequenced in a study of regulatory T cells in long-lasting Graves disease. Time point here: persistent/refractory GD, antithyroid drugs over 5 years with positive TRAb. PBMC-derived RNA was used for the TCR library. The authors built TCR beta libraries using iRepertoire HTBI primers and Arm-PCR of CDR3 regions. TCRdb independently ran MiXCR on the multiplex PCR reads; one entry per CDR3 protein. The sample has about 430,000 distinct CDR3 sequences, 21% seen once. The source material was peripheral blood mononuclear cells (PBMCs), sampled when the disease was refractory, from a patient treated with antithyroid drugs. All receptors derive from a female donor with Graves disease.

The chain uses TRBV25-1 and TRBJ1-1, with TRBD1 as a possible D gene (6 bases). CDR1 and CDR2 (germline): MGHDK, SYGVNS. Deletions cut 4 bases from V and 7 bases from J, with 16 bases between. This CDR3 is built from 14 residues. The CDR3 DNA reads as TGTGCCAGCAGTGGGGGGGGGGGGGCTAGTGAAGCTTTCTTT. It encodes CASSGGGGASEAFF. The full variable domain, rest sourced from reference TRBV25-1 and TRBJ1-1, is EADIYQTPRYLVIGTGKKITLECSQTMGHDKMYWYQQDPGMELHLIHYSYGVNSTEKGDLSSESTVSRIRTEHFPLTLESARPSHTSQYLCASSGGGGASEAFFGQGTRLTVV.

This clonotype has ten or more counts. The chain combines TRBV20-1 with TRBJ2-7, with D unresolved. V gave up 0 bases and J gave up 0 bases, with 9 bases separating them. This CDR3 has 14 residues. CDR1 is DFQATT, CDR2 SNEGSKA, per germline (reference sequence). The CDR3 DNA follows: TGCAGTGCTAGAGATATTCGCCTCTCCTACGAGCAGTACTTC. This codes for CSARDIRLSYEQYF.

The sample holds many counts of this clonotype. The gene calls are TRBV2 and TRBJ2-4; D not certain. Trimming stripped 5 bases from V and 0 bases from J, with 11 bases between. The CDR3 loop spans 15 amino acids. CDR1 SNHLY and CDR2 FYNNEI come from the germline V gene. CDR3: CASSQDVVAKNIQYF. CDR3 nucleotides: TGTGCCAGCAGTCAGGACGTGGTAGCCAAAAACATTCAGTACTTC.

This clonotype has at least ten counts. The rearrangement uses TRBV12-3 or TRBV12-4 and TRBJ2-7; 9 bases match TRBD1. This CDR3 spans 14 amino acids. Trimming took 4 bases from V and 4 from J; bases not matched to a gene: 5. The DNA for the CDR3 is TGTGCCAGCAGTTCGGGACAGGGTTTGTACGAGCAGTACTTC. It specifies CASSSGQGLYEQYF.

The chain combines TRBV7-9 with TRBJ1-2, with a tentative D call TRBD1 (5 bases). The CDR3 consists of 14 residues. Trimming pared 0 bases from V and 8 bases from J, leaving 13 bases between. Germline assignment: CDR1 SEHNR and CDR2 FQNEAQ (reference sequence). CDR3 region: CASSLAGRERGYTF. The CDR3, as DNA: TGTGCCAGCAGCTTAGCGGGCAGGGAGCGCGGCTACACCTTC.

This clonotype was observed many times. The chain has TRBV3-1 and TRBJ2-5; 13 bases fit TRBD2. Germline assignment: CDR1 LGHDT and CDR2 YNNKEL (reference sequence). CDR3 size: 15 residues. V shed 1 base and J 5 bases; nucleotides not matched to a gene: 1. CDR3 in amino acids: CASSQGTSGSETQYF. In DNA, the CDR3 is TGTGCCAGCAGCCAAGGGACTAGCGGGAGTGAGACCCAGTACTTC.

As for this clonotype: This may be a read error, as it is one base from a much larger clone. Because it lacks the conserved phenylalanine or tryptophan at the end, this CDR3 is likely a read error. The chain joins TRBV2 to TRBJ2-7; D is unresolved. Germline assignment: CDR1 SNHLY and CDR2 FYNNEI. The CDR3 contains 13 residues. Trimming cost V 2 bases and J 9 bases, with 14 bases left between them. CDR3 residues: CASSERTSQVQYS. The CDR3 DNA follows: TGTGCCAGCAGTGAAAGAACGAGCCAGGTGCAGTACTCC.

This clonotype showed up many times. The rearrangement uses TRBV27 and TRBJ1-6; 8 nucleotides align to TRBD1. The CDR3 extends over 15 amino acids. Germline CDR1 is MNHEY and CDR2 is SMNVEV (reference sequence). Losses at the gene ends were 2 bases for V and 7 bases for J; bases not matched to a gene: 4. The CDR3 DNA reads TGTGCCAGCAGTTTACAGGGGGCCGTGAATTCACCCCTCCACTTT. Amino acid sequence: CASSLQGAVNSPLHF.

This clonotype was recorded at least ten times. The chain links TRBV11-3 to TRBJ1-5; D might be TRBD1 (5 bases). The CDR3 is made up of 15 amino acids. Germline values: CDR1 SGHNT, CDR2 YENEEA. V dropped 5 bases and J dropped 0 bases, with 11 bases sitting between them. The CDR3 bases are TGTGCCAGCAGCCGAAACAGGTATAGCAATCAGCCCCAGCATTTT. This translates into CASSRNRYSNQPQHF.

This clonotype showed up many times. The CDR3 bases are TGTGCCAGCAGTTCATACCCACTCCTCGAGACCCAGTACTTC. Protein product: CASSSYPLLETQYF. J is TRBJ2-5 and V is TRBV28, with D hard to call. This CDR3 comprises 14 residues. Germline V gives CDR1 MDHEN, CDR2 SYDVKM. V dropped 4 bases and J dropped 5 bases, with 14 bases sitting between them.

This clonotype was recorded at least ten times. The V and J genes are TRBV6-1 and TRBJ2-7; D gene unclear. V lost 5 bases and J lost 2, with 10 bases in between. The germline V gene has CDR1 MNHNS and CDR2 SASEGT. The CDR3 is 13 residues long. The CDR3 loop reads CASSRYETYEQYF. The CDR3 DNA is TGTGCCAGCAGTAGATACGAGACCTACGAGCAGTACTTC.

On this clonotype: This may arise from a read error, as a much more abundant clone is one base away. In DNA form, the CDR3 reads TGTGCCAGCAGTCCACTACAGGGATCAGGGGCCAACGTCCTGACTTTC. Its protein is CASSPLQGSGANVLTF. V gene TRBV9 combines with J gene TRBJ2-6; tentative D call: TRBD1 (6 bases). The CDR3 is 16 residues long. CDR1 SGDLS and CDR2 YYNGEE come from the germline V gene. The V gene lost 5 bases and the J gene lost 4 bases, with 16 bases spanning the gap. The whole variable domain, filled in from reference TRBV9 and TRBJ2-6, reads DSGVTQTPKHLITATGQRVTLRCSPRSGDLSVYWYQQSLDQGLQFLIQYYNGEERAKGNILERFSAQQFPDLHSELNLSSLELGDSALYFCASSPLQGSGANVLTFGAGSRLTVL.

This chain uses TRBV29-1 with TRBJ2-3, with TRBD2 matching over 11 bases. V dropped 4 bases and J dropped 6; count of bases not matched to a gene: 9. CDR1 is SQVTM, CDR2 ANQGSEA, per germline. This CDR3 comprises 15 residues. CDR3 loop: CSVAGLAGPTDTQYF. Here the CDR3 DNA reads TGCAGCGTTGCTGGACTAGCGGGCCCCACGGATACGCAGTATTTT.

The J gene is TRBJ2-1, the V gene TRBV6-1; 11 bases agree with TRBD2. V was pared by 7 bases and J by 7 bases, with 6 bases of the junction left unmatched. From germline, CDR1 is MNHNS and CDR2 SASEGT. This CDR3 spans 14 amino acids. CDR3 sequence: CASTLAGGKNEQFF. CDR3 in DNA: TGTGCCAGCACCCTAGCGGGAGGTAAGAATGAGCAGTTCTTC.

This clonotype was recorded a few times. The chain joins TRBV28 to TRBJ2-1, with 7 bases lining up with TRBD1. With V trimmed by 10 bases and J by 2 bases, 8 bases remained unmatched. This CDR3 contains 14 residues. Germline-derived CDR1 and CDR2 are MDHEN and SYDVKM. CDR3 protein: CATQDREPYNEQFF. CDR3 in DNA: TGTGCCACCCAAGACAGGGAACCCTACAATGAGCAGTTCTTC.

In its sample, this clonotype was seen many times. The J gene is TRBJ1-4, the V gene TRBV2; perhaps TRBD1 as D (5 bases). Germline V lookup: CDR1 SNHLY, CDR2 FYNNEI. The germline V and J ends were trimmed by 4 bases and 4 bases, with 10 bases remaining between them. This CDR3 comprises 14 residues. The CDR3 DNA is TGTGCCAGCAGTGTCGGGGCCTTTAATGAAAAACTGTTTTTT. Protein product: CASSVGAFNEKLFF.

Concerning this clonotype itself: A much larger clone sits a single nucleotide away, making a read error possible. The CDR3: CASSPIPGTSGMNAGELFF. Here the CDR3 DNA reads TGTGCCAGCAGTCCAATACCCGGGACTAGCGGGATGAACGCCGGGGAGCTGTTTTTT. This sequence joins TRBV6-2 or TRBV6-3 and TRBJ2-2; 13 nucleotides align to TRBD2. Germline CDR1 is MNHEY and CDR2 is SVGEGT. The CDR3 runs to 19 residues.

There are a few counts of this clonotype. The chain employs TRBV28 and TRBJ2-2, with 11 positions matching TRBD2. V dropped 5 bases and J dropped 15; count of bases not matched to a gene: 14. CDR1 and CDR2 from the germline V gene are MDHEN and SYDVKM. The CDR3 extends over 15 amino acids. CDR3: CASSLPLAGGLRLFF. CDR3 nucleotide sequence: TGTGCCAGCAGTCTCCCCCTAGCGGGAGGTTTGAGGTTGTTTTTT.